This TCR beta chain is drawn from a study of blood T cell repertoires in COVID-19. Study background: Samples of COVID-19 (acute and convalescent) were obtained from the United States, Italy and Spain. Sample material is recorded as cDNA or gDNA derived from T cells, B-cell-depleted T cells, or PBMCs.

Trimming removed 6 bases from V and 5 bases from J; junction bases left unmatched: 5. The CDR3 covers 15 residues. CDR1 MNHEY and CDR2 SVGEGT come from the germline V gene. In the authors' methods: Counts of nucleated cells, estimated from reference gene primer amplification, were obtained. Produced via immunoSEQ multiplex PCR; TCRdb's table is partial and in-frame only. V and J calls and clone size follow that table, whereas D and trimming were derived from the DNA. The sample holds roughly 330,000 clones; approximately 90% are singletons and the top ten take roughly a tenth. The chain links TRBV6-2 or TRBV6-3 to TRBJ2-2; 11 bases are shared with TRBD2. The sequencing sample was made of peripheral blood. The receptor was derived from a man aged 30-40 years with COVID-19, enrolled during active disease. Here the CDR3 reads CASSTSGRGTGELFF. CDR3 in DNA: TGTGCCAGCAGCACTAGCGGGAGAGGGACCGGGGAGCTGTTTTTT.